The 19 T cell receptor beta chains below all came from one sample that was sequenced in a study of prognosis after radiotherapy for stage I lung cancer. Starting from genomic DNA, TCR beta CDR3 was amplified through two-round multiplex PCR. Initially, in first-round PCR, primers specific to each TRBV and TRBJ gene were used. TCRdb itself ran the multiplex PCR reads through MiXCR, one entry per CDR3 protein. The table has more than 15,000 distinct CDR3 sequences, around two fifths seen once. Specimen: PBMCs, collected before or after stereotactic body radiation therapy (not recorded which). The source of these receptors is a donor aged 50 or older with non-small cell lung cancer.

This clonotype was found many times. This rearrangement joins TRBV7-8 to TRBJ2-7; D possibly matches TRBD1 or TRBD2 (5 bases each). Trimming left V 1 base short and J 0 bases short, with 13 bases between. Per the germline V gene, CDR1 is SGHVS and CDR2 is FQNEAQ. This CDR3 spans 16 amino acids. The CDR3 DNA is TGTGCCAGCAGCTTAGGTTCCGGGGCGAGCTCCTACGAGCAGTACTTC. Amino acids: CASSLGSGASSYEQYF.

Points on this clonotype: A much larger clone lies a single base off, so this may be a read error. The gene calls are TRBV4-1 and TRBJ2-2; no definite D call. The germline gives CDR1 MGHRA, CDR2 YSYEKL. CDR3 length: 12 residues. CDR3 sequence reads: CAGSLLNGELFF. CDR3 coding DNA: TGCGCCGGCAGCCTACTGAACGGGGAGCTGTTTTTT.

In its sample, this clonotype was seen many times. The chain joins TRBV20-1 to TRBJ2-7, with 9 nucleotides matching TRBD1. Germline trimming cut 4 bases from V and 1 base from J; bases unmatched to any gene: 8. Germline V gene data show CDR1 as DFQATT and CDR2 as SNEGSKA (reference sequence). The CDR3 runs to 15 residues. CDR3 nucleotide sequence: TGCAGTGCTATACTCCCCGGGACAGGGTCCTACGAGCAGTACTTC. It specifies CSAILPGTGSYEQYF.

In this sample, this clonotype turned up many times. V and J are TRBV11-3 and TRBJ1-1; D is undetermined. The CDR3 totals 11 residues. The germline V gene has CDR1 SGHNT and CDR2 YENEEA. The V gene lost 5 bases and the J gene lost 10 bases, with 11 bases spanning the gap. CDR3 DNA: TGTGCCAGCAGCAGATCAGAGGTAGCTTTCTTT. The encoded protein is CASSRSEVAFF.

The gene calls are TRBV20-1 and TRBJ2-7; 9 bases line up with TRBD1. Germline values: CDR1 DFQATT, CDR2 SNEGSKA (reference sequence). The V gene end was trimmed by 3 bases and the J gene end by 5 bases; junction bases not matched to a gene: 11. This CDR3 spans 15 amino acids. CDR3 coding DNA: TGCAGTGCTAGGGCCGTGACAGGGGGGGTGGACGAGCAGTACTTC. This gives the protein CSARAVTGGVDEQYF.

This rearrangement joins TRBV27 to TRBJ1-2; D call uncertain. The CDR3 runs to 11 residues. Trimming removed 3 bases at V and 1 base at J, with 0 bases between. Germline V gene lookup returns CDR1 MNHEY and CDR2 SMNVEV (reference sequence). CDR3 sequence (DNA): TGTGCCAGCAGTTTTAACTATGGCTACACCTTC. This sequence encodes CASSFNYGYTF.

This clonotype is medium-sized (0.01 to 0.1%) within its sample. V and J are TRBV12-3 or TRBV12-4 and TRBJ1-2; possible D gene TRBD1, 6 bases. V was clipped by 1 base and J by 4 bases, with 13 bases between them. This CDR3 contains 15 residues. The CDR3 loop is CASSLEGGGTYGYTF. Written as DNA, the CDR3 is TGTGCCAGCAGTTTAGAGGGAGGGGGGACCTATGGCTACACCTTC.

The rearrangement uses TRBV7-8 and TRBJ1-2; no firm D call. Germline V gene sequence: CDR1 SGHVS, CDR2 FQNEAQ. Trimming removed 5 bases at V and 5 bases at J, with 12 bases between. This CDR3 region has 13 residues. CDR3 loop: CASSLHTGYGYTF. DNA of the CDR3: TGTGCCAGCAGCCTCCATACGGGATATGGCTACACCTTC.

The sample holds a few counts of this clonotype. The V and J genes are TRBV28 and TRBJ1-5; tentative D call: TRBD1 (5 bases). From germline, CDR1 is MDHEN and CDR2 SYDVKM. V lost 5 bases and J 7 bases, leaving 9 bases between the germline ends. The CDR3 spans 12 residues. CDR3 nucleotide sequence: TGTGCCAGCAGTAAAGGGACCCAGCCCCAGCATTTT. Its protein is CASSKGTQPQHF.

About this clonotype itself: Relative to the germline gene, one junction end is altered; a read error may explain this. The chain recombines TRBV5-1 with TRBJ2-2, with D possibly TRBD2 on 6 matching bases. Germline assignment: CDR1 SGHRS and CDR2 YFSETQ. This CDR3 contains 14 residues. As DNA, the CDR3 is TGCGCCAGCAGTCGGACGGGGGACGCCGGGGAGCTTTTTTTT. This translates into CASSRTGDAGELFF. Looking up the rest from reference TRBV5-1 and TRBJ2-2 gives the full variable domain: KAGVTQTPRYLIKTRGQQVTLSCSPISGHRSVSWYQQTPGQGLQFLFEYFSETQRNKGNFPGRFSGRQFSNSRSEMNVSTLELGDSALYLCASSRTGDAGELFFGEGSRLTVL.

This rearrangement joins TRBV7-7 to TRBJ2-2, with 10 nucleotides matching TRBD2. The V and J ends lost 5 bases and 3 bases, in that order; junction bases with no gene match: 3. There are 15 residues in the CDR3. Germline values: CDR1 SSHAT, CDR2 FNYEAQ (reference sequence). CDR3 DNA sequence: TGTGCCAGCAGCCGCGGACTAGCGGACACCGGGGAGCTGTTTTTT. Translation gives CASSRGLADTGELFF.

This clonotype was detected many times. The chain joins TRBV5-5 to TRBJ2-2; 8 bases are shared with TRBD2. The CDR3 is 16 amino acids. The J segment lost 4 bases and the V segment lost 6 bases, leaving 11 bases of the junction unmatched. CDR1 and CDR2 (germline): SGHKS, YYEKEE (reference sequence). CDR3 in DNA: TGTGCCAGCACCCCCTCGGGGGGGAGTCTCACCGGGGAGCTGTTTTTT. Encoded protein: CASTPSGGSLTGELFF.

This clonotype was seen just once. V is TRBV6-2 or TRBV6-3 and J is TRBJ1-1, with 9 bases that match TRBD1. V gave up 5 bases and J gave up 3 bases; unmatched junction bases: 1. This CDR3 has 13 residues. Per the germline V gene, CDR1 is MNHEY and CDR2 is SVGEGT. The CDR3 sequence: CASSGQGYTEAFF. CDR3 coding DNA: TGTGCCAGCAGTGGACAGGGGTACACTGAAGCTTTCTTT.

As to this clonotype: A junction boundary mismatches the germline segment, possibly from a read error. The gene calls are TRBV2 and TRBJ1-2, with D perhaps matching TRBD1 (5 bases). Per the germline V gene, CDR1 is SNHLY and CDR2 is FYNNEI. This CDR3 has 14 residues. CDR3 nucleotide sequence: TGTGCCAGCTCAAGGGACCTTACAATCTATGGTTACACCTTC. It is translated as CASSRDLTIYGYTF. Full variable domain (remainder filled in from reference TRBV2 and TRBJ1-2): EPEVTQTPSHQVTQMGQEVILRCVPISNHLYFYWYRQILGQKVEFLVSFYNNEISEKSEIFDDQFSVERPDGSNFTLKIRSTKLEDSAMYFCASSRDLTIYGYTFGSGTRLTVV.

J is TRBJ1-2 and V is TRBV7-2, with D unresolved. Trimming took off 2 bases at V and 7 bases at J, with 8 bases between the two ends. Germline assignment: CDR1 SGHTA and CDR2 FQGNSA. CDR3 length: 12 amino acids. Written as DNA, the CDR3 is TGTGCCAGCAGCTTACGGAACGGTGGCTACACCTTC. Residues: CASSLRNGGYTF.

This clonotype was counted many times. The chain combines TRBV24-1 with TRBJ2-1, with 10 bases matching TRBD2. This CDR3 is built from 16 residues. Trimming cost V 3 bases and J 4 bases; bases outside gene matches: 5. The germline V gene has CDR1 KGHDR and CDR2 SFDVKD. The CDR3 spells CATSDPLAGEYNEQFF. CDR3 nucleotides: TGTGCCACCAGTGATCCTCTAGCGGGAGAGTACAATGAGCAGTTCTTC.

This clonotype ranks as medium-sized. The gene calls are TRBV6-5 and TRBJ2-7; TRBD1 might be the D (6 bases). The germline V and J ends were trimmed by 3 bases and 2 bases, with 11 bases remaining between them. The CDR3 contains 14 residues. CDR1 MNHEY and CDR2 SVGAGI come from the germline V gene. CDR3 sequence: CASSYGQGPYEQYF. The DNA of the CDR3 is TGTGCCAGCAGTTATGGGCAGGGGCCCTACGAGCAGTACTTC.

This clonotype was found many times. The chain has TRBV20-1 and TRBJ1-1; no firm D call. Germline CDR1 reads DFQATT; CDR2 reads SNEGSKA (reference sequence). This CDR3 comprises 12 residues. V lost 2 bases to trimming and J lost 5 bases, with 9 bases between them. Here the CDR3 reads CSARSRETEAFF. CDR3 in DNA: TGCAGTGCTAGATCGAGGGAAACTGAAGCTTTCTTT.

This clonotype was detected many times. V and J are TRBV4-1 and TRBJ2-3; the D gene is possibly TRBD1 (5 bases). The CDR3 has 14 amino acids. Germline assignment: CDR1 MGHRA and CDR2 YSYEKL. The V gene lost 4 bases and the J gene lost 3 bases, with 11 bases spanning the gap. CDR3 nucleotide sequence: TGCGCCAGCAGCCTTGGGGCCGGGACAGATACGCAGTATTTT. This gives the protein CASSLGAGTDTQYF.